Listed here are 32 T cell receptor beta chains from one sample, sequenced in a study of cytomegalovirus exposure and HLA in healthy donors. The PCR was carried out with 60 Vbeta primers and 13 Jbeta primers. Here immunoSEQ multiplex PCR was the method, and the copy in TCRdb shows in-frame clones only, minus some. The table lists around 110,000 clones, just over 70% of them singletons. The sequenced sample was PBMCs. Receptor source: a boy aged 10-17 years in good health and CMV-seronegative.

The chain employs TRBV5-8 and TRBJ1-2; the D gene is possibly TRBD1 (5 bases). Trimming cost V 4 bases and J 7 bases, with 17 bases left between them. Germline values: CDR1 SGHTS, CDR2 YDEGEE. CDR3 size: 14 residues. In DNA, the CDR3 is TGTGCCAGCAGCCCGGGGGGGGTTCTTATTGGCTACACCTTC. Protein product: CASSPGGVLIGYTF.

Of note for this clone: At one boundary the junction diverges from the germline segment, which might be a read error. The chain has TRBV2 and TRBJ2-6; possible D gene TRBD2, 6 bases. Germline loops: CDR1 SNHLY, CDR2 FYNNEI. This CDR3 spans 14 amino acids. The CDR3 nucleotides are TGTGCCAGCGGGACTGCCTCTCGGGCCAACGTCCTGACTTTC. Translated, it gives CASGTASRANVLTF.

The chain's CDR3 is CASSPLPGDIQYF. CDR3 nucleotide sequence: TGTGCCAGCAGCCCCCTCCCGGGGGACATTCAGTACTTC. The V and J genes are TRBV5-6 and TRBJ2-4; possibly TRBD2 for D (6 bases). Looked up from germline, CDR1 is SGHDT and CDR2 is YYEEEE. The CDR3 extends over 13 amino acids. V shed 4 bases and J shed 8 bases, with 13 bases lying between them.

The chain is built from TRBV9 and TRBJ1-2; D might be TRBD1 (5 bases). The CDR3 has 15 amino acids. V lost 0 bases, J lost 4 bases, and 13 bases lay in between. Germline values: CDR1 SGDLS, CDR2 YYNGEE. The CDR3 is CASSVGGGPSYGYTF. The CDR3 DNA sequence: TGTGCCAGCAGCGTAGGGGGGGGACCGAGCTATGGCTACACCTTC.

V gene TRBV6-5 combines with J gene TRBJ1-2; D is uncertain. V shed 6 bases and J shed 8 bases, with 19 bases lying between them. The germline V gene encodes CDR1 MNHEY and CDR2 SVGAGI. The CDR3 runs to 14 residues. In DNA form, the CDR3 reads TGTGCCAGCAGGCGAACCCTAGGTCCCGGGGGCTACACCTTC. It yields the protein CASRRTLGPGGYTF.

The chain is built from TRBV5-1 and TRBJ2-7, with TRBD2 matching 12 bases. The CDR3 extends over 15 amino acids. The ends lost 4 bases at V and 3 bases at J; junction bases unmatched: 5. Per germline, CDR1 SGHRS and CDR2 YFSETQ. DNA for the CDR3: TGCGCCAGCAGCCCTCTAGCGGGGGGGCACTACGAGCAGTACTTC. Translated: CASSPLAGGHYEQYF.

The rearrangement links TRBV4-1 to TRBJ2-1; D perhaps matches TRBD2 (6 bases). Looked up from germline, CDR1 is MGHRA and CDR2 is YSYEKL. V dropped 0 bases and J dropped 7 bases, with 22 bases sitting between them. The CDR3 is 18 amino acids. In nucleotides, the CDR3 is TGCGCCAGCAGCCAAGACAGTGGGGGGATAGGGGTAGGAAATGAGCAGTTCTTC. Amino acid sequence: CASSQDSGGIGVGNEQFF.

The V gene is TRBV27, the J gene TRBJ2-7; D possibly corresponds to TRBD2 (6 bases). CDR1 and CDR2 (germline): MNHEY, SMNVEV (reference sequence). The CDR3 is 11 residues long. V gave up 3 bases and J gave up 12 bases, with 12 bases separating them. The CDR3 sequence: CASSLGGSSYF. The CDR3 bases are TGTGCCAGCAGTTTGGGGGGTAGCTCGTACTTC.

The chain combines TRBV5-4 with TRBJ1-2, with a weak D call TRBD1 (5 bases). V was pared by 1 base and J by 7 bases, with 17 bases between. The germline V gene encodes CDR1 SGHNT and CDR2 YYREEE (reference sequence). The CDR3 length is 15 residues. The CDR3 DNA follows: TGTGCCAGCAGCTTGATAGGTGGGGGAGGCGGTGGCTACACCTTC. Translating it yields CASSLIGGGGGGYTF.

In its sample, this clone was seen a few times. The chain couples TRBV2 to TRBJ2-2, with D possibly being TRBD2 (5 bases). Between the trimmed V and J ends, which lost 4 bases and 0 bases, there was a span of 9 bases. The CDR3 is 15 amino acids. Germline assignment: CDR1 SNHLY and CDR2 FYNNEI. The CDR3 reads CASSGTLANTGELFF. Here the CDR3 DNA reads TGTGCCAGCAGTGGGACTTTGGCGAACACCGGGGAGCTGTTTTTT.

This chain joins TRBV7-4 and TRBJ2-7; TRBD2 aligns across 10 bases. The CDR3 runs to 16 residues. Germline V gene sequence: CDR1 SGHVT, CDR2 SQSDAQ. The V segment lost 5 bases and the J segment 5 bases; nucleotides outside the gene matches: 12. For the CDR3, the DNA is TGTGCCAGCAGCCCTAGGGCTAGCGGGGGACTTGACGAGCAGTACTTC. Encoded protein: CASSPRASGGLDEQYF.

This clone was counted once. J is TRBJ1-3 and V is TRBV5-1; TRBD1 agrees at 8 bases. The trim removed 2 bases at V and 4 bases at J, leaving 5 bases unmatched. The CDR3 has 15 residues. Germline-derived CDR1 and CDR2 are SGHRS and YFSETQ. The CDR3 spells CASSFAGGPGNTIYF. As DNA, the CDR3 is TGCGCCAGCAGCTTTGCAGGGGGCCCCGGAAACACCATATATTTT.

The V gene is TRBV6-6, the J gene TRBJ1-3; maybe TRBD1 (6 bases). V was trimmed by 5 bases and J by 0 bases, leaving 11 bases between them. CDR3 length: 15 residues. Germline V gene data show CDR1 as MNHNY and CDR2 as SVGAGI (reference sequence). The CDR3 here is CASSNPRGSGNTIYF. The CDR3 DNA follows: TGTGCCAGCAGTAACCCCAGGGGCTCTGGAAACACCATATATTTT.

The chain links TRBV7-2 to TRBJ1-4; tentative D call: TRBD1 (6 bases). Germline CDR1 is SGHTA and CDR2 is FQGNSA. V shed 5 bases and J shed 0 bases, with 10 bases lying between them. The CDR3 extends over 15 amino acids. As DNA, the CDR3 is TGTGCCAGCAGCCGACAGGCTTCAACTAATGAAAAACTGTTTTTT. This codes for CASSRQASTNEKLFF.

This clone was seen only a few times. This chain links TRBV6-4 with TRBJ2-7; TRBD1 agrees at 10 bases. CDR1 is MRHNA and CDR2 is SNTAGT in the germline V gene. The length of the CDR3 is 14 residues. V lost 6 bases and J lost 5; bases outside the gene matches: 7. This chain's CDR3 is CASSIDRGHHEQYF. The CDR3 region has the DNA TGTGCCAGCAGCATTGACAGGGGGCATCACGAGCAGTACTTC.

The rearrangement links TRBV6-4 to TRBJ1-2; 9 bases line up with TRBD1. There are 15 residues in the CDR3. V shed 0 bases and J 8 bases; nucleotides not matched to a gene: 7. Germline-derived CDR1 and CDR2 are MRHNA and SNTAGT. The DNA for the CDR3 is TGTGCCAGCAGTGACTCTCGACAGGGGGTCGGGGGCTACACCTTC. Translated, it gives CASSDSRQGVGGYTF.

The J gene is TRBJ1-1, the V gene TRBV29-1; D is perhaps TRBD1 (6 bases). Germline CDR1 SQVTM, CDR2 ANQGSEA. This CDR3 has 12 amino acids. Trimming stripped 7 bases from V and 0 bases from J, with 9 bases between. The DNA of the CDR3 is TGCAGCGGTGGACAGTTGAACACTGAAGCTTTCTTT. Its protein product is CSGGQLNTEAFF.

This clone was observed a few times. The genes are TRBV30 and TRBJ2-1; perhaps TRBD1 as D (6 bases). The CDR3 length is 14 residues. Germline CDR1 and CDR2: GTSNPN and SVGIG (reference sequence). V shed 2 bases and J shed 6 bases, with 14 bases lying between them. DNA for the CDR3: TGTGCCTGGAGTACCGGGACACCATTCAATGAGCAGTTCTTC. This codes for CAWSTGTPFNEQFF.

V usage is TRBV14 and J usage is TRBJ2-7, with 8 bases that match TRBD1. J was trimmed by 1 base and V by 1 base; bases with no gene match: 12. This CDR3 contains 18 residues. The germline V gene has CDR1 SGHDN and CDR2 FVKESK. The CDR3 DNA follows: TGTGCCAGCAGCCAAGGATTCGGGACAGGCATGGAGTCCTACGAGCAGTACTTC. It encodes CASSQGFGTGMESYEQYF.

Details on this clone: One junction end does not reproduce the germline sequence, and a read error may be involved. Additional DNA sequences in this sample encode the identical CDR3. CDR3 coding DNA: TGTGCCAGCAGTCACAGGGGGCGAAAGGATACACAGTATTTT. Its translation is CASSHRGRKDTQYF. The chain employs TRBV28 and TRBJ2-3; 9 bases align to TRBD1. Germline V CDR1 and CDR2: MDHEN, SYDVKM. This CDR3 region has 14 residues. The full variable domain, with the rest looked up from reference TRBV28 and TRBJ2-3, is DVKVTQSSRYLVKRTGEKVFLECVQDMDHENMFWYRQDPGLGLRLIYFSYDVKMKEKGDIPEGYSVSREKKERFSLILESASTNQTSMYLCASSHRGRKDTQYFGPGTRLTVL.

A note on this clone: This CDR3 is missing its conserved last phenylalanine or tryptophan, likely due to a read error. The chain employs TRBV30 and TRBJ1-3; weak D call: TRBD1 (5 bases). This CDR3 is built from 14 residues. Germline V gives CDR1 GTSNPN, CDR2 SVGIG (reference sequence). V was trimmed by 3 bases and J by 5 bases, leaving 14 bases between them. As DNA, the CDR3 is TGTGCCTGGAGCCTTACAGGAGACCGAAACACCATATATGTT. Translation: CAWSLTGDRNTIYV.

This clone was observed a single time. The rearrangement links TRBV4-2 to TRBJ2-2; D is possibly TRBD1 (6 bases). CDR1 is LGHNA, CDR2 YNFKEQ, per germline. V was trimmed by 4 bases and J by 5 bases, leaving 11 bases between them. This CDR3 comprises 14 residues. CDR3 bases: TGTGCCAGCAGCCGCACAGGGCCTACCGGGGAGCTGTTTTTT. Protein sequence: CASSRTGPTGELFF.

The CDR3 DNA follows: TGTGCCAGCAGTTACGGGACAGGGGAGGTAGATACGCAGTATTTT. Protein: CASSYGTGEVDTQYF. V gene TRBV6-5 combines with J gene TRBJ2-3, with 10 bases identical to TRBD1. V lost 2 bases, J lost 5 bases, and 4 bases stayed unmatched. This CDR3 is 15 amino acids long. Germline CDR1 and CDR2: MNHEY and SVGAGI.

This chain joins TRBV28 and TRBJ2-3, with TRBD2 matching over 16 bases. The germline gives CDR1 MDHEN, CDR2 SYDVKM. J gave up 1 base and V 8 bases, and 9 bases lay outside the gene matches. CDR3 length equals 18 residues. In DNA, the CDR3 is TGTGCCAGCGGACCGGGACTAGCGGGAGGGCCTGGCACAGATACGCAGTATTTT. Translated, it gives CASGPGLAGGPGTDTQYF.

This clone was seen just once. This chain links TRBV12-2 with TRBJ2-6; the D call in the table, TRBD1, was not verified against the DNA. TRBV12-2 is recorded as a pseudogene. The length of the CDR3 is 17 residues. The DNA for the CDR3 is TGTGCAAGTCGCGACCGGACAGGGCAAAAGCAGGCCAACGTCCTGACTTTC. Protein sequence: CASRDRTGQKQANVLTF.

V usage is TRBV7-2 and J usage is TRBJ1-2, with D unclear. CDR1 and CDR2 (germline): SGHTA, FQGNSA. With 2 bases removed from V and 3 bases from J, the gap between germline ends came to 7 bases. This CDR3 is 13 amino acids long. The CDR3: CASSLTVDYGYTF. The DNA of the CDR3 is TGTGCCAGCAGCTTAACGGTCGACTATGGCTACACCTTC.

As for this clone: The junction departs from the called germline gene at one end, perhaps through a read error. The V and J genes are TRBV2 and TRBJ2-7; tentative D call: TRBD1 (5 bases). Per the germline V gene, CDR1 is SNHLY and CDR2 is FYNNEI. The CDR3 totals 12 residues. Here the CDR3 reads CASIELGQVPDF. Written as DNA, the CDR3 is TGTGCCAGCATTGAACTGGGGCAGGTCCCCGATTTC.

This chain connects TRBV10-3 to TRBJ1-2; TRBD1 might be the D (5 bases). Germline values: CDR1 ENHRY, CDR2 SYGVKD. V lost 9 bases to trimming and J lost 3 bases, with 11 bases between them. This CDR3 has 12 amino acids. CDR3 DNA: TGTGCCATTTCCGGACACCACTATGGCTACACCTTC. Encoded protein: CAISGHHYGYTF.

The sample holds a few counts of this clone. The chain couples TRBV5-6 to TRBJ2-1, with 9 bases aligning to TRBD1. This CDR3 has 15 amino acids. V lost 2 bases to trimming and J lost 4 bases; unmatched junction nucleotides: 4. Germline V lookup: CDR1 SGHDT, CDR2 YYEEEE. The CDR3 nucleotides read TGTGCCAGCAGCTTCGGGACAGGGATGTACAATGAGCAGTTCTTC. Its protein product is CASSFGTGMYNEQFF.

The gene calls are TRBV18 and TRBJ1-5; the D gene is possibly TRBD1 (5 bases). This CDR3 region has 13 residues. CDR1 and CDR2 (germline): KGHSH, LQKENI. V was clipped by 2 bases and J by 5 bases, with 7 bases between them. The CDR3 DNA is TGTGCCAGCTCACCATCAGGGTATCAGCCCCAGCATTTT. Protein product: CASSPSGYQPQHF.

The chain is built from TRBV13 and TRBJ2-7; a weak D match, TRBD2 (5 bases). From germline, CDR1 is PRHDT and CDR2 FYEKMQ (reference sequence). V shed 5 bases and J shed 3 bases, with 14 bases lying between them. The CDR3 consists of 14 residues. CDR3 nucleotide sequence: TGTGCCAGCAGCCGAGGACGGGGAGACTACGAGCAGTACTTC. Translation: CASSRGRGDYEQYF.

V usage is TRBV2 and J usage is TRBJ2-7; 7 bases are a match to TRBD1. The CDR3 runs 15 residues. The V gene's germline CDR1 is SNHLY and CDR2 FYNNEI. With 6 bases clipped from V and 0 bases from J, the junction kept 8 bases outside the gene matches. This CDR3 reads CASRSSRGISYEQYF. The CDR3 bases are TGTGCCAGCAGATCCTCCAGGGGGATCTCCTACGAGCAGTACTTC. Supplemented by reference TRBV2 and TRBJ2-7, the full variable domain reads EPEVTQTPSHQVTQMGQEVILRCVPISNHLYFYWYRQILGQKVEFLVSFYNNEISEKSEIFDDQFSVERPDGSNFTLKIRSTKLEDSAMYFCASRSSRGISYEQYFGPGTRLTVT.